The 18 T cell receptor beta chains in this list originate from one sample, sequenced in a study of T cell responses to AZD1222 COVID-19 vaccine. TCRdb's table, derived via immunoSEQ multiplex PCR, lists solely in-frame clones and lacks some. Of about 170,000 clones in the sample, roughly 92% were seen once. The specimen was peripheral blood, collected on day 0 of AZD1222 vaccination. The receptors derive from an adult in good health.

The V gene is TRBV2, the J gene TRBJ2-1; 11 nucleotides agree with TRBD2. The germline V gene encodes CDR1 SNHLY and CDR2 FYNNEI. J was trimmed by 4 bases and V by 7 bases; bases with no gene match: 9. The CDR3 consists of 16 residues. DNA of the CDR3: TGTGCCAGCAAGTCGGTAGCGGGAGGGTTTTACAATGAGCAGTTCTTC. This sequence encodes CASKSVAGGFYNEQFF.

The chain joins TRBV30 to TRBJ1-1; D gene uncertain. V lost 0 bases and J lost 1, with 9 bases in between. In germline, CDR1 is GTSNPN, CDR2 SVGIG (reference sequence). The CDR3 has 14 amino acids. CDR3 in amino acids: CAWSVSLGNTEAFF. In nucleotides, the CDR3 is TGTGCCTGGAGTGTGTCACTTGGGAACACTGAAGCTTTCTTT.

Comments on this clone: Because the CDR3's place on the DNA is in doubt, the DNA is left out and the CDR3 is given as listed by TCRdb. CDR3 sequence reads: CASSSTTGVPEAFF. The genes are TRBV5-4 and TRBJ1-1; the table gives TRBD1 as D, unverified against the DNA. CDR1 and CDR2 from the germline V gene are SGHNT and YYREEE (reference sequence). With termini counted, the CDR3 has 14 amino acids.

The table lists this clone with a count of one. V usage is TRBV9 and J usage is TRBJ1-4, with 8 bases identical to TRBD1. V trimming: 0 bases; J trimming: 6 bases; junction bases outside the gene matches: 4. Germline V gene data show CDR1 as SGDLS and CDR2 as YYNGEE. CDR3 length: 15 residues. In DNA, the CDR3 is TGTGCCAGCAGCGTAGCTCAGGGGGCGTATGAAAAACTGTTTTTT. Residues: CASSVAQGAYEKLFF.

This sequence joins TRBV14 and TRBJ1-4, with D possibly being TRBD1 (5 bases). With 4 bases removed from V and 5 bases from J, the gap between germline ends came to 17 bases. This CDR3 contains 16 residues. CDR1 and CDR2 from the germline V gene are SGHDN and FVKESK. The CDR3 here is CASSPQWGSPNEKLFF. For the CDR3, the DNA is TGTGCCAGCAGCCCTCAGTGGGGGAGCCCCAATGAAAAACTGTTTTTT.

CDR3 bases: TGTGCCAGCAGCAAGGGGGGTAGACGGATCACCTACGAGCAGTACTTC. Translated: CASSKGGRRITYEQYF. This chain uses TRBV5-4 with TRBJ2-7, with D perhaps given as TRBD1 or TRBD2 (6 bases each). Germline CDR1 and CDR2: SGHNT and YYREEE (reference sequence). Trimming stripped 4 bases from V and 2 bases from J, with 19 bases between. The CDR3 contains 16 residues.

The chain is built from TRBV3-1 (or the pseudogene TRBV3-2) and TRBJ2-7; the D gene is possibly TRBD2 (5 bases). This CDR3 has 12 amino acids. CDR1 LGHDT and CDR2 YNNKEL come from the germline V gene (reference sequence). Trimming removed 4 bases from V and 7 bases from J, with 11 bases in between. The CDR3 DNA reads as TGTGCCAGCAGCCTCCTAACGGGGGAGCAGTACTTC. Encoded protein: CASSLLTGEQYF.

V and J are TRBV12-3 or TRBV12-4 and TRBJ1-2; D is possibly TRBD1 (6 bases). The CDR3 loop spans 12 amino acids. Trimming took 5 bases from V and 8 from J, leaving 12 bases between them. CDR3 amino acids: CASSPADRGYTF. The CDR3, as DNA: TGTGCCAGCAGTCCGGCCGACAGGGGCTACACCTTC.

The chain uses TRBV21-1 and TRBJ2-1; the table's TRBD2 call for D was not verified on the DNA. TRBV21-1 is labeled a pseudogene. This CDR3 region has 18 residues. The CDR3 sequence: CASSKGGTSGVIGNEQFF. As DNA, the CDR3 is TGTGCCAGCAGCAAAGGGGGGACTAGCGGAGTGATAGGCAATGAGCAGTTCTTC.

The count of this clone is one. The chain employs TRBV3-1 (or the pseudogene TRBV3-2) and TRBJ2-7, with no clear D. The germline V gene has CDR1 LGHDT and CDR2 YNNKEL (reference sequence). V lost 4 bases and J lost 1, with 11 bases in between. The CDR3 sequence is 14 residues long. DNA for the CDR3: TGTGCCAGCAGCCTCACCCTAGATTCCTACGAGCAGTACTTC. Translating gives CASSLTLDSYEQYF.

This chain uses TRBV5-1 with TRBJ2-1; 9 nucleotides agree with TRBD1. CDR3 length: 16 amino acids. CDR1 is SGHRS and CDR2 is YFSETQ in the germline V gene. Trimming removed 4 bases from V and 4 bases from J; junction bases left unmatched: 9. CDR3 region: CASSGGGTGLYNEQFF. In nucleotides, the CDR3 is TGCGCCAGCAGCGGGGGTGGGACAGGGTTGTACAATGAGCAGTTCTTC.

The CDR3 sequence is CASSELQGQETQYF. CDR3 in DNA: TGTGCCAGCAGTGAACTCCAGGGCCAAGAGACCCAGTACTTC. The J gene is TRBJ2-5, the V gene TRBV2; tentatively, D is TRBD1 (5 bases). This CDR3 spans 14 amino acids. The germline CDR1 and CDR2 sequences are SNHLY and FYNNEI. V gave up 2 bases and J gave up 1 base, with 8 bases separating them.

This clone occurred once. The chain is built from TRBV6-1 and TRBJ2-5; 9 bases align to TRBD2. V lost 1 base, J lost 1 base, and 1 base stayed unmatched. CDR1 is MNHNS, CDR2 SASEGT, per germline. This CDR3 spans 15 amino acids. CDR3 sequence (DNA): TGTGCCAGCAGTGAAGTAGCGGGGGCCCAAGAGACCCAGTACTTC. Translated: CASSEVAGAQETQYF.

The rearrangement joins TRBV7-9 to TRBJ2-3; TRBD2 agrees at 7 bases. This CDR3 region has 15 residues. With V trimmed by 4 bases and J by 3 bases, 7 bases remained unmatched. Germline V CDR1 and CDR2: SEHNR, FQNEAQ (reference sequence). This CDR3 is CASSWGGGQTDTQYF. CDR3 nucleotide sequence: TGTGCCAGCAGCTGGGGCGGGGGTCAGACAGATACGCAGTATTTT. Full variable domain (missing parts from reference TRBV7-9 and TRBJ2-3): DTGVSQNPRHKITKRGQNVTFRCDPISEHNRLYWYRQTLGQGPEFLTYFQNEAQLEKSRLLSDRFSAERPKGSFSTLEIQRTEQGDSAMYLCASSWGGGQTDTQYFGPGTRLTVL.

CDR3 in amino acids: CASSVLQQSEAFF. The CDR3 nucleotides are TGTGCCAGCAGCGTATTACAACAGTCTGAAGCTTTCTTT. The genes are TRBV13 and TRBJ1-1; D unresolved. The CDR3 contains 13 residues. V dropped 5 bases and J dropped 6 bases, with 13 bases sitting between them. Germline V lookup: CDR1 PRHDT, CDR2 FYEKMQ (reference sequence).

The rearrangement joins TRBV5-1 to TRBJ1-1; D is uncertain. Germline values: CDR1 SGHRS, CDR2 YFSETQ. The CDR3 is made up of 14 amino acids. Trimming shortened V by 10 bases and J by 1 base, and 17 bases separated the two germline ends. This chain's CDR3 is CACRLGGPNTEAFF. The CDR3 nucleotides read TGCGCCTGCCGATTGGGCGGTCCGAACACTGAAGCTTTCTTT.

The V call is TRBV5-4, the J call TRBJ2-7; D is undetermined. Germline-derived CDR1 and CDR2 are SGHNT and YYREEE (reference sequence). The CDR3 has 15 amino acids. V was shortened by 2 bases and J by 1 base, with 13 bases between the two germline ends. The CDR3 DNA follows: TGTGCCAGCAGCTTCCCCGGACCAATATCCTACGAGCAGTACTTC. This gives the protein CASSFPGPISYEQYF. Full variable domain (remainder filled in from reference TRBV5-4 and TRBJ2-7): ETGVTQSPTHLIKTRGQQVTLRCSSQSGHNTVSWYQQALGQGPQFIFQYYREEENGRGNFPPRFSGLQFPNYSSELNVNALELDDSALYLCASSFPGPISYEQYFGPGTRLTVT.

This clone was picked up one time. The J gene is TRBJ2-6, the V gene TRBV5-4; D uncertain. The V gene lost 1 base and the J gene lost 4 bases, with 3 bases spanning the gap. The germline CDR1 and CDR2 sequences are SGHNT and YYREEE (reference sequence). The CDR3 consists of 13 residues. CDR3 nucleotides: TGTGCCAGCAGCTTGTCAGGGGCCAACGTCCTGACTTTC. Its protein is CASSLSGANVLTF.